This entry is about one T cell receptor (beta chain). Its antigen is currently unknown. This entry comes from a study of siplizumab effects on memory and regulatory T cells. Only in-frame clones appear in the TCRdb table, and some are missing; sequencing was by immunoSEQ multiplex PCR. This table holds 100,000 or so clones, 94% found once. This CDR3 contains 18 residues. Germline lookup yields CDR1 SGHVS and CDR2 FNYEAQ. Trimming cost V 2 bases and J 0 bases; bases outside gene matches: 9. Points from the study as a whole: Alloreactive sequences that could be traced to unstimulated CD4+ memory cells showed a significant reduction under siplizumab. The apparent diversity of naive T cells exceeded that of memory cells, and naive T cells seemed to make a major contribution to the alloresponse.

The sequenced sample consisted of Tregs sorted from blood. The TCR originated in a human donor in good health. V and J are TRBV7-6 and TRBJ1-4; 7 bases line up with TRBD1. The CDR3 DNA sequence: TGTGCCAGCAGCTTATTGAACAGGGGTCCCGCAACTAATGAAAAACTGTTTTTT. This translates into CASSLLNRGPATNEKLFF.